A single sample gave rise to the 5 T cell receptor beta chains below, sequenced in a study of technical replicates of blood from a few donors. Data came from immunoSEQ multiplex PCR; TCRdb stores just in-frame clones and leaves some out. The sample has tens of thousands of clones; roughly 91% are singletons. The material sequenced was T cells isolated from PBMCs. The receptors come from a human donor in good health.

The chain carries TRBV18 and TRBJ1-5; 9 nucleotides match TRBD1. Germline assignment: CDR1 KGHSH and CDR2 LQKENI. This CDR3 has 16 amino acids. V was pared by 5 bases and J by 0 bases, with 5 bases of the junction left unmatched. Written as DNA, the CDR3 is TGTGCCAGCTCAGGGGACAGGGAATATAGCAATCAGCCCCAGCATTTT. It yields the protein CASSGDREYSNQPQHF.

The count of this clone is one. The V gene is TRBV28, the J gene TRBJ2-6; 10 nucleotides line up with TRBD2. CDR1 and CDR2 from the germline V gene are MDHEN and SYDVKM. Losses at the gene ends were 6 bases for V and 0 bases for J; bases not matched to a gene: 5. This CDR3 is 17 amino acids long. CDR3: CASSRSGRSSGANVLTF. CDR3 in DNA: TGTGCCAGCAGCCGTAGCGGGAGGAGCTCTGGGGCCAACGTCCTGACTTTC. Using reference TRBV28 and TRBJ2-6 for the parts outside the CDR3, the full variable domain is DVKVTQSSRYLVKRTGEKVFLECVQDMDHENMFWYRQDPGLGLRLIYFSYDVKMKEKGDIPEGYSVSREKKERFSLILESASTNQTSMYLCASSRSGRSSGANVLTFGAGSRLTVL.

The chain joins TRBV11-3 to TRBJ1-4, with D unresolved. CDR1 and CDR2 (germline): SGHNT, YENEEA. The CDR3 runs 15 residues. V was trimmed by 6 bases and J by 4 bases, leaving 15 bases between them. The CDR3, as DNA: TGTGCCAGCAGTCTAAGACAAGACGATAATGAAAAACTGTTTTTT. Its protein is CASSLRQDDNEKLFF.

The rearrangement uses TRBV7-9 and TRBJ1-1, with 7 bases fitting TRBD1. This CDR3 comprises 15 residues. J lost 3 bases, V lost 5 bases, and 9 bases had no gene match. CDR1 is SEHNR, CDR2 FQNEAQ, per germline (reference sequence). For the CDR3, the DNA is TGTGCCAGCAGCGTGACGACAGGGCGGGACACTGAAGCTTTCTTT. Its translation is CASSVTTGRDTEAFF.

V is TRBV9 and J is TRBJ1-2, with no clear D. Germline V lookup: CDR1 SGDLS, CDR2 YYNGEE. The V and J ends lost 7 bases and 1 base respectively, with 11 bases between them. CDR3 length: 13 residues. CDR3 protein: CASEGIVNYGYTF. CDR3 nucleotide sequence: TGTGCCAGCGAGGGCATCGTTAACTATGGCTACACCTTC.